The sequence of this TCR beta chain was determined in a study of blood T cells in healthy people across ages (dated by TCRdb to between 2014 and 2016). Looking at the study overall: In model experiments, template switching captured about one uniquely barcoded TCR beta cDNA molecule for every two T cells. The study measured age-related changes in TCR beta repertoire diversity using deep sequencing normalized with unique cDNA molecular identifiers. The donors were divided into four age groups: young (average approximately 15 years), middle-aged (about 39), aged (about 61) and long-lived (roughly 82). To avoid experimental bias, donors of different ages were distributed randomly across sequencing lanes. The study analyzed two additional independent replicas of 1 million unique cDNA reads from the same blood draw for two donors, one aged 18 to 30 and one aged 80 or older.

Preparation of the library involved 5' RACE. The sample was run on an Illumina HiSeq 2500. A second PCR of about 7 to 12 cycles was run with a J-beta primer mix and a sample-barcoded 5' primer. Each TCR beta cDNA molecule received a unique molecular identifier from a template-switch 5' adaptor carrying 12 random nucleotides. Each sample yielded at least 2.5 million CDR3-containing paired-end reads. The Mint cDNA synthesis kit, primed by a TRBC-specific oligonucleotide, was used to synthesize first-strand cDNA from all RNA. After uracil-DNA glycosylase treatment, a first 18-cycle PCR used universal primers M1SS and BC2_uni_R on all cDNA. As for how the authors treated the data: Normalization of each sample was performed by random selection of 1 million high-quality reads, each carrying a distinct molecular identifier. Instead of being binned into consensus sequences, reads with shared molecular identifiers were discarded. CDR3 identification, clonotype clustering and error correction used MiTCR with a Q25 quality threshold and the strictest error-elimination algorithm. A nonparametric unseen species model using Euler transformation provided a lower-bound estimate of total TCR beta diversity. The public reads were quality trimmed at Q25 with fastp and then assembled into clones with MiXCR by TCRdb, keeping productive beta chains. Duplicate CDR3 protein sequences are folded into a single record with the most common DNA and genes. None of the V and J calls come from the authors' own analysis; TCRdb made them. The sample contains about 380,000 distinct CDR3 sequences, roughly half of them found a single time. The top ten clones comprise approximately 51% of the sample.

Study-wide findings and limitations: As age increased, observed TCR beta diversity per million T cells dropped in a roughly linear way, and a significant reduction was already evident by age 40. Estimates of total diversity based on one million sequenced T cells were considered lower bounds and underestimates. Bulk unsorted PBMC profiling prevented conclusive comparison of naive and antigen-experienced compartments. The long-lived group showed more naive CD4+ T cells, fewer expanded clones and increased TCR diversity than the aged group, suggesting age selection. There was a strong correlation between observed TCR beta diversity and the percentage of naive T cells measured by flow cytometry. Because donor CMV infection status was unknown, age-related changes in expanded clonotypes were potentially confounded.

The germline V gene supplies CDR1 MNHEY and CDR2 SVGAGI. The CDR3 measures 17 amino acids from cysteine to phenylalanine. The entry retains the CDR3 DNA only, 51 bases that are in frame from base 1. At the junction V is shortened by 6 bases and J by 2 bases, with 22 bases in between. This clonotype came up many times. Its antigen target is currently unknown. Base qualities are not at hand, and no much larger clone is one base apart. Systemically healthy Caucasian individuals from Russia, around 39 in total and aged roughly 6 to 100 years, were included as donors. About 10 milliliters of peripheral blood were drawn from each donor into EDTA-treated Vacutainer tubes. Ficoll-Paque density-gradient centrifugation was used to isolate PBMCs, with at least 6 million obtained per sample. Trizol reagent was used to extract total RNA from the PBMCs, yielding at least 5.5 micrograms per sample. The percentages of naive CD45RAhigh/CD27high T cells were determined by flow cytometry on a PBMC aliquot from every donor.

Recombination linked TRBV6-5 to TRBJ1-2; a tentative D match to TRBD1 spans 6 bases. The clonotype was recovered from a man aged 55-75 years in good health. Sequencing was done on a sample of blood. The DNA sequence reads TGTGCCAGCAGGAGTCGGGAAACAGGGAGAAAGAACTATGGCTACACCTTC. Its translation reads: CASRSRETGRKNYGYTF.